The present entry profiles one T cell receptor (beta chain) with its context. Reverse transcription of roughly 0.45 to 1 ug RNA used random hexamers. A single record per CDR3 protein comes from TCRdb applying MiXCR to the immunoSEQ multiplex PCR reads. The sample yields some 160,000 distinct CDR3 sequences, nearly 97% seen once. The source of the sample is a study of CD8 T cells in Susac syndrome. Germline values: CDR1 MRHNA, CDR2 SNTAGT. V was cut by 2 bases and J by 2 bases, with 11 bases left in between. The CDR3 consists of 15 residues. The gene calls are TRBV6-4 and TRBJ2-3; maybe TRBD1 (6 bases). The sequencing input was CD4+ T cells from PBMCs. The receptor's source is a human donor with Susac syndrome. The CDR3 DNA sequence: TGTGCCAGCAGTGACGTCGGGACACCCACAGATACGCAGTATTTT. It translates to CASSDVGTPTDTQYF.